This T cell receptor (beta chain) was found in a study of T cells after yellow fever vaccination. Across the whole study: Libraries from low-cell-number fractions were prepared with the SMART-Seq v4 Ultra Low Input RNA kit.

This clonotype was found many times. CDR1 and CDR2 from the germline V gene are MNHEY and SVGEGT. CDR3 size: 15 residues. Trimming pared 4 bases from V and 4 bases from J, leaving 16 bases between. Each CDR3 protein is one row after TCRdb ran MiXCR on the 5' RACE reads. The table shows 110,000 to 150,000 distinct CDR3 sequences, with about 7% occurring only once. This chain connects TRBV6-2 or TRBV6-3 to TRBJ1-1, with TRBD1 as a possible D gene (5 bases). The specimen comprised CD4+ T cells sorted from PBMCs, sampled 10 days after the yellow fever booster vaccination. The TCR originated in a man younger than 45 who received the YFV17D yellow fever vaccine. Here the CDR3 DNA reads TGTGCCAGCAGTTCCAATTCAGTGGGGGGCACTGAAGCTTTCTTT. This gives the protein CASSSNSVGGTEAFF.